Below, 12 T cell receptor beta chains from the same sample are listed, as sequenced in a study of T cells in tumors and immune-related adverse events. The method was immunoSEQ multiplex PCR; TCRdb's version includes in-frame clones alone and lacks a portion of them. The sample holds about 11,000 clones; just under 95% are singletons and the top ten take around 1.6%. The sample consisted of lymph node tissue, taken from a patient treated with anti-PD-1 therapy. Receptors were obtained from a female donor with metastatic renal cell carcinoma.

The V gene is TRBV10-3, the J gene TRBJ1-1; no clear D gene. CDR1 and CDR2 (germline): ENHRY, SYGVKD. The CDR3 has 12 residues. Trimming removed 0 bases from V and 9 bases from J, with 8 bases in between. The chain's CDR3 is CAISESNSKAFF. In DNA, the CDR3 is TGTGCCATCAGTGAGTCGAACAGTAAAGCTTTCTTT.

The V gene is TRBV7-9, the J gene TRBJ2-3; 15 positions match TRBD2. CDR1 and CDR2 (germline): SEHNR, FQNEAQ (reference sequence). CDR3 size: 15 residues. CDR3 nucleotides: TGTGGGACTAGCGGGAGGGCCGTTAGCACAGATACGCAGTATTTT. This sequence encodes CGTSGRAVSTDTQYF.

The gene calls are TRBV4-1 and TRBJ1-1, with D tentatively TRBD1 (6 bases). The CDR3 length is 16 residues. Germline lookup yields CDR1 MGHRA and CDR2 YSYEKL. V lost 3 bases and J lost 4, with 18 bases in between. The CDR3 protein is CASSQRGPGEATEAFF. As DNA, the CDR3 is TGCGCCAGCAGCCAGAGAGGTCCAGGGGAGGCCACTGAAGCTTTCTTT.

The J gene is TRBJ1-2, the V gene TRBV5-6, with 10 bases aligning to TRBD1. Germline V gene lookup returns CDR1 SGHDT and CDR2 YYEEEE. V gave up 0 bases and J gave up 1 base; unmatched junction bases: 3. This CDR3 contains 16 residues. The CDR3 DNA is TGTGCCAGCAGCTTGGGACAGGGGGCAGGTAACTATGGCTACACCTTC. Encoded protein: CASSLGQGAGNYGYTF.

J is TRBJ1-3 and V is TRBV7-8; D is ambiguous. The CDR3 has 15 amino acids. V was cut by 1 base and J by 0 bases, with 7 bases left in between. Germline V gives CDR1 SGHVS, CDR2 FQNEAQ. The CDR3 reads CASSLGGHSGNTIYF. The CDR3 nucleotides read TGTGCCAGCAGCTTAGGGGGTCACTCTGGAAACACCATATATTTT.

The CDR3 coding sequence is TGTGCCGGAGGAGACTTCGGGGACAATGAGCAGTTCTTC. It codes for CAGGDFGDNEQFF. The chain joins TRBV11-2 to TRBJ2-1; the D gene is possibly TRBD2 (5 bases). This CDR3 region has 13 residues. Between the trimmed V and J ends, which lost 11 bases and 5 bases, there was a span of 16 bases. Per the germline V gene, CDR1 is SGHAT and CDR2 is FQNNGV.

J is TRBJ2-1 and V is TRBV7-2; D possibly corresponds to TRBD1 (6 bases). The CDR3 consists of 15 residues. Germline lookup yields CDR1 SGHTA and CDR2 FQGNSA. Trimming stripped 1 base from V and 2 bases from J, with 9 bases between. The CDR3: CASSLGGGTYNEQFF. CDR3 bases: TGTGCCAGCAGCTTAGGAGGGGGTACCTACAATGAGCAGTTCTTC.

The chain has TRBV5-1 and TRBJ2-5; D remains ambiguous. The assigned J gene may be wrong: the sequence end matches TRBJ2-7 better. Germline assignment: CDR1 SGHRS and CDR2 YFSETQ. The CDR3 sequence is 15 residues long. As DNA, the CDR3 is TGCGCCAGCAGCATAGATAGAACCTTGGGCTACGAGCAGTACTTC. Translation: CASSIDRTLGYEQYF.

V is TRBV28 and J is TRBJ2-7; 9 nucleotides agree with TRBD2. The germline V gene has CDR1 MDHEN and CDR2 SYDVKM. The length of the CDR3 is 17 residues. The trim removed 7 bases at V and 6 bases at J, leaving 19 bases unmatched. The CDR3 protein is CASINPPGIAGVREQYF. CDR3 bases: TGTGCCAGCATTAACCCTCCTGGGATAGCGGGAGTTCGCGAGCAGTACTTC.

CDR3 residues: CASSLLLGTAGNEKLFF. The CDR3 DNA follows: TGTGCCAGCAGCTTATTATTGGGGACAGCGGGTAATGAAAAACTGTTTTTT. The chain links TRBV7-9 to TRBJ1-4, with TRBD1 matching over 7 bases. J was trimmed by 4 bases and V by 2 bases; bases with no gene match: 10. Germline assignment: CDR1 SEHNR and CDR2 FQNEAQ (reference sequence). This CDR3 has 17 amino acids. Based on the CDR3 plus reference TRBV7-9 and TRBJ1-4, the full variable domain is DTGVSQNPRHKITKRGQNVTFRCDPISEHNRLYWYRQTLGQGPEFLTYFQNEAQLEKSRLLSDRFSAERPKGSFSTLEIQRTEQGDSAMYLCASSLLLGTAGNEKLFFGSGTQLSVL.

This chain's CDR3 is CASSPQWGGRLDNQPQHF. As DNA, the CDR3 is TGTGCCAGCAGCCCTCAATGGGGGGGGAGGTTGGACAATCAGCCCCAGCATTTT. The chain employs TRBV7-9 and TRBJ1-5, with D perhaps matching TRBD1 (5 bases). This CDR3 spans 18 amino acids. Per germline, CDR1 SEHNR and CDR2 FQNEAQ (reference sequence). The V and J ends lost 5 bases and 3 bases respectively, with 23 bases between them.

This clone was found a few times. CDR3 sequence reads: CASSYSGVLDYGYTF. Here the CDR3 DNA reads TGTGCCAGCAGTTACTCCGGGGTATTGGACTATGGCTACACCTTC. The rearrangement joins TRBV6-5 to TRBJ1-2; no clear D gene. Germline assignment: CDR1 MNHEY and CDR2 SVGAGI. V was cut by 0 bases and J by 3 bases, with 11 bases left in between. This CDR3 is 15 amino acids long.